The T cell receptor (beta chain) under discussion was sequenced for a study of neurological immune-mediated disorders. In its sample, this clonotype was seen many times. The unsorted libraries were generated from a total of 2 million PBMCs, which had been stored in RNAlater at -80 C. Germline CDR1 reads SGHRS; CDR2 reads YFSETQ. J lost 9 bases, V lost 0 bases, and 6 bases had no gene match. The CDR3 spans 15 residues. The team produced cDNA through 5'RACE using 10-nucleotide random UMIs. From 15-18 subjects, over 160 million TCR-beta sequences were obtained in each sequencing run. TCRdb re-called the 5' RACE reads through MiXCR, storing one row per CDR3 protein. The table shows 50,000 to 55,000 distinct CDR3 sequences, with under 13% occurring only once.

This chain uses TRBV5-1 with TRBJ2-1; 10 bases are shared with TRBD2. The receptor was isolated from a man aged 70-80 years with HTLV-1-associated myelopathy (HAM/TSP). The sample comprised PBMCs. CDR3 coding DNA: TGCGCCAGCAGCTTGGTTGCTAGCGGGAGAGGTGAGCAGTTCTTC. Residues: CASSLVASGRGEQFF. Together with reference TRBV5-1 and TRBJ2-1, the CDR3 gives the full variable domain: KAGVTQTPRYLIKTRGQQVTLSCSPISGHRSVSWYQQTPGQGLQFLFEYFSETQRNKGNFPGRFSGRQFSNSRSEMNVSTLELGDSALYLCASSLVASGRGEQFFGPGTRLTVL.